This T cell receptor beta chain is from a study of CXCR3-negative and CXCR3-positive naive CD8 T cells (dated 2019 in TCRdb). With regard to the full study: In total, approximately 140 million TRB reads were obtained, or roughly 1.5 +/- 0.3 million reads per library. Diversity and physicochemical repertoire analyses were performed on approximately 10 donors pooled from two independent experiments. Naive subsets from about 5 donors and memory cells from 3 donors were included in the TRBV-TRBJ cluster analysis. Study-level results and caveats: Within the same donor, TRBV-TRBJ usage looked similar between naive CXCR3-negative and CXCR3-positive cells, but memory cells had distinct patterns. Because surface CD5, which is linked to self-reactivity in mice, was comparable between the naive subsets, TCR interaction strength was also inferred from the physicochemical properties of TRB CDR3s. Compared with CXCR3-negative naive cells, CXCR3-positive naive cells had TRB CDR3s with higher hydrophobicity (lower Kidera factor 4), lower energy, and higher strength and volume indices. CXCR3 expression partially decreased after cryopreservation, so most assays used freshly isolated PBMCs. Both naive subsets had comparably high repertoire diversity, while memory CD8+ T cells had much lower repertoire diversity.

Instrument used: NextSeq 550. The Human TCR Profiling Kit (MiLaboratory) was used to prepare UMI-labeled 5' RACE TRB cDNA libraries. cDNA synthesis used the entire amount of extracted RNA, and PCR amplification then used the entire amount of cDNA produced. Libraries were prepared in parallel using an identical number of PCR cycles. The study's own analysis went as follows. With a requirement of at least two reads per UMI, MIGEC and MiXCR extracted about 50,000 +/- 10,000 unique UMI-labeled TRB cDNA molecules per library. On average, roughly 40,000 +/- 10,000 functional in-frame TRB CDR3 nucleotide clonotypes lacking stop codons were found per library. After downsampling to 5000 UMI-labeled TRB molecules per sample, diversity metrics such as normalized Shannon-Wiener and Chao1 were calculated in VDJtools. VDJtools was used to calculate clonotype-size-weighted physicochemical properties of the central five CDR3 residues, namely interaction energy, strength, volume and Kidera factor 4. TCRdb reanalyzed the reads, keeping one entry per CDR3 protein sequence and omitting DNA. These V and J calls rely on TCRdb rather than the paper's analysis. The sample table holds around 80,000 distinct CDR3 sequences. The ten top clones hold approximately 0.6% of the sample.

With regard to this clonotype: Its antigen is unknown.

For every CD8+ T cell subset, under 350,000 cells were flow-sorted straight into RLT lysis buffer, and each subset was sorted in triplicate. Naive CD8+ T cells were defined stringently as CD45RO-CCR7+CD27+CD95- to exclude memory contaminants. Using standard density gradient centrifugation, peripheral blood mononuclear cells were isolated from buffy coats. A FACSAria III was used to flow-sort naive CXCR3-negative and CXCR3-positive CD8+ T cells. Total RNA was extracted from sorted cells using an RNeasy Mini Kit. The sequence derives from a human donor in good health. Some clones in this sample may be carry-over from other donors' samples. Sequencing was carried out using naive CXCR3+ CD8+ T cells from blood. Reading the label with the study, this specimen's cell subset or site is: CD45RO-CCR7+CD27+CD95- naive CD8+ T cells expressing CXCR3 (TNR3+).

The CDR3 amino acid sequence is: CSVAEGNGEQYF. The rearrangement combines TRBV29-1 with TRBJ2-7. Reading the germline V gene gives CDR1 SQVTM and CDR2 ANQGSEA. The CDR3 starts with the cysteine, ends with the phenylalanine, and has 12 residues. The coding DNA is unavailable.